The rows below give T cell receptor beta chains drawn from one sample of a study of blood T cell repertoires in COVID-19. This table comes from immunoSEQ multiplex PCR, and its TCRdb copy is limited to in-frame clones, with some not included. Among about 47,000 clones listed, under 90% were seen once. Sequenced material: peripheral blood. The receptors stem from a man aged 55 to 70 with acute or convalescent COVID-19. CDR3s include the opening cysteine and the closing phenylalanine or tryptophan. The D gene is left open where the match is weak. Size is omitted from some rows. Given values are once, few, many or a class for expanded clones.

len: 18
abundance: -
v_gene: TRBV14
d_gene: -
j_gene: TRBJ2-1
CDR3nt: TGTGCCAGCAGCCAGACAGGACATGGGTCAGTTTTTTGGAATGAGCAGTTCTTC
CDR3aa: CASSQTGHGSVFWNEQFF

len: 17
abundance: -
v_gene: TRBV11-2
d_gene: -
j_gene: TRBJ1-1
CDR3nt: TGTGCCAGCAGCCCAAAACCGGGACAAACGATGAACACTGAAGCTTTCTTT
CDR3aa: CASSPKPGQTMNTEAFF

len: 19
abundance: -
v_gene: TRBV3-1/TRBV3-2
d_gene: TRBD1
j_gene: TRBJ1-2
CDR3nt: TGTGCCAGCAGCCACACATTCTCACGGGACAGGGGCTCGAACTATGGCTACACCTTC
CDR3aa: CASSHTFSRDRGSNYGYTF

len: 15
abundance: -
v_gene: TRBV5-1
d_gene: -
j_gene: TRBJ2-7
CDR3nt: TGCGCCAGCAGCTTGGGTGTGGACAGTACCTACGAGCAGTACTTC
CDR3aa: CASSLGVDSTYEQYF

len: 15
abundance: -
v_gene: TRBV27
d_gene: -
j_gene: TRBJ1-5
CDR3nt: TGTGCCAGCAGTCCATCCACAGGTTACAATCAGCCCCAGCATTTT
CDR3aa: CASSPSTGYNQPQHF

len: 17
abundance: -
v_gene: TRBV7-2
d_gene: TRBD1
j_gene: TRBJ2-6
CDR3nt: TGTGCCAGCAGCCCGGGGACAGCCGGCTCTGGGGCCAACGTCCTGACTTTC
CDR3aa: CASSPGTAGSGANVLTF

len: 16
abundance: -
v_gene: TRBV4-1
d_gene: -
j_gene: TRBJ1-6
CDR3nt: TGCGCCAGCAGCCAAGGAGAACAGGATGATAATTCACCCCTCCACTTT
CDR3aa: CASSQGEQDDNSPLHF

len: 14
abundance: -
v_gene: TRBV29-1
d_gene: -
j_gene: TRBJ1-2
CDR3nt: TGCAGCGTTGGTGACCCGGGACACAGTACTGGCTACACCTTC
CDR3aa: CSVGDPGHSTGYTF

len: 12
abundance: -
v_gene: TRBV6-2/TRBV6-3
d_gene: -
j_gene: TRBJ1-1
CDR3nt: TGTGCCAGCAGCCCTGACAGTTCTGAAGCTTTCTTT
CDR3aa: CASSPDSSEAFF

len: 14
abundance: -
v_gene: TRBV25-1
d_gene: -
j_gene: TRBJ1-2
CDR3nt: TGTGCCAGCAGTGAACCGGTCTTTACTTATGGCTACACCTTC
CDR3aa: CASSEPVFTYGYTF

len: 13
abundance: -
v_gene: TRBV12-3/TRBV12-4
d_gene: -
j_gene: TRBJ2-2
CDR3nt: TGTGCCAGCAGTTTGTACTCGACCGGGGAGCTGTTTTTT
CDR3aa: CASSLYSTGELFF

len: 13
abundance: few
v_gene: TRBV12-3/TRBV12-4
d_gene: -
j_gene: TRBJ1-1
CDR3nt: TGTGCCAGCAGATTTACCCCCCAGTCGGAAGCTTTCTTT
CDR3aa: CASRFTPQSEAFF

len: 12
abundance: -
v_gene: TRBV14
d_gene: -
j_gene: TRBJ2-3
CDR3nt: TGTGCCAGCAGCCAAGGTGACTATACGCAGTATTTT
CDR3aa: CASSQGDYTQYF

len: 14
abundance: -
v_gene: TRBV7-2
d_gene: -
j_gene: TRBJ2-3
CDR3nt: TGTGCCAGCAGCTCGGGACTTGCGACAGATACGCAGTATTTT
CDR3aa: CASSSGLATDTQYF

len: 20
abundance: -
v_gene: TRBV6-4
d_gene: TRBD2
j_gene: TRBJ2-1
CDR3nt: TGTGCCAGCAGTGCCAGGACTAGCGGGGGCCACTTCTTAGTCTACAATGAGCAGTTCTTC
CDR3aa: CASSARTSGGHFLVYNEQFF

len: 12
abundance: -
v_gene: TRBV24-1
d_gene: -
j_gene: TRBJ2-1
CDR3nt: TGTGCCACCGGGAGGGGGAGCGATGAGCAGTTCTTC
CDR3aa: CATGRGSDEQFF

len: 13
abundance: few
v_gene: TRBV19
d_gene: -
j_gene: TRBJ2-1
CDR3nt: TGTGCCAGTGGGGGGAGCTCCTACAATGAGCAGTTCTTC
CDR3aa: CASGGSSYNEQFF

len: 15
abundance: -
v_gene: TRBV7-8
d_gene: TRBD1
j_gene: TRBJ1-1
CDR3nt: TGTGCCAGCGGCAACAGGGGGAAGGGGAACACTGAAGCTTTCTTT
CDR3aa: CASGNRGKGNTEAFF

len: 12
abundance: few
v_gene: TRBV19
d_gene: -
j_gene: TRBJ1-5
CDR3nt: TGTGCCACCGCGGACAGTGATCAGCCCCAGCATTTT
CDR3aa: CATADSDQPQHF

len: 14
abundance: -
v_gene: TRBV6-5
d_gene: TRBD1
j_gene: TRBJ1-2
CDR3nt: TGTGCCAGCACCACGACAGGGGACCTGAGCGGCTACACCTTC
CDR3aa: CASTTTGDLSGYTF

len: 15
abundance: -
v_gene: TRBV24-1
d_gene: TRBD2
j_gene: TRBJ2-3
CDR3nt: TGTGCCACCAGTGCAGAAACTAGCGTATCAGATACGCAGTATTTT
CDR3aa: CATSAETSVSDTQYF

len: 15
abundance: -
v_gene: TRBV5-1
d_gene: -
j_gene: TRBJ2-1
CDR3nt: TGCGCCAGCAGCTTTGGGTCAGGCTCCTACAATGAGCAGTTCTTC
CDR3aa: CASSFGSGSYNEQFF

len: 16
abundance: -
v_gene: TRBV5-1
d_gene: -
j_gene: TRBJ1-1
CDR3nt: TGCGCCAGCAGCTCTTCGGCGGGGAGCAGGAACACTGAAGCTTTCTTT
CDR3aa: CASSSSAGSRNTEAFF

len: 13
abundance: once
v_gene: TRBV9
d_gene: -
j_gene: TRBJ2-1
CDR3nt: TGTGCCAGCAGCGGGGCAGGGGACAATGAGCAGTTCTTC
CDR3aa: CASSGAGDNEQFF

len: 15
abundance: -
v_gene: TRBV7-3
d_gene: TRBD2
j_gene: TRBJ2-7
CDR3nt: TGTGCCAGCAGCCCCGGGACTAGCGGGGCTATGGAGCAGTACTTC
CDR3aa: CASSPGTSGAMEQYF

len: 16
abundance: -
v_gene: TRBV7-9
d_gene: TRBD1
j_gene: TRBJ1-5
CDR3nt: TGTGCCAGCAGCTTAGCGGCCAGGGGGGACTATCAGCCCCAGCATTTT
CDR3aa: CASSLAARGDYQPQHF

len: 14
abundance: -
v_gene: TRBV9
d_gene: TRBD1
j_gene: TRBJ1-6
CDR3nt: TGTGCCAGCAGCGCAGGGGGAATTAATTCACCCCTCCACTTT
CDR3aa: CASSAGGINSPLHF

len: 15
abundance: -
v_gene: TRBV2
d_gene: -
j_gene: TRBJ1-1
CDR3nt: TGTGCCAGCAGTTTAGGGGCGGCCATGAACACTGAAGCTTTCTTT
CDR3aa: CASSLGAAMNTEAFF

len: 12
abundance: -
v_gene: TRBV5-8
d_gene: -
j_gene: TRBJ1-1
CDR3nt: TGTGCCAGCAGCCACACAGGGACTGAAGCTTTCTTT
CDR3aa: CASSHTGTEAFF

len: 14
abundance: -
v_gene: TRBV5-4
d_gene: TRBD1
j_gene: TRBJ1-1
CDR3nt: TGTGCCAGCAGACGGGAGGGGGCAAACACTGAAGCTTTCTTT
CDR3aa: CASRREGANTEAFF

len: 15
abundance: -
v_gene: TRBV19
d_gene: -
j_gene: TRBJ1-5
CDR3nt: TGTGCCAGTAGTATAGATGGAGGGGAGGACCAGCCCCAGCATTTT
CDR3aa: CASSIDGGEDQPQHF

len: 14
abundance: -
v_gene: TRBV5-4
d_gene: -
j_gene: TRBJ1-1
CDR3nt: TGTGCCAGCAGCCAGGGGTTCATGAACACTGAAGCTTTCTTT
CDR3aa: CASSQGFMNTEAFF

len: 13
abundance: -
v_gene: TRBV18
d_gene: -
j_gene: TRBJ2-1
CDR3nt: TGTGCCAGCTCACCACAACAGAACAATGAGCAGTTCTTC
CDR3aa: CASSPQQNNEQFF

len: 14
abundance: -
v_gene: TRBV7-9
d_gene: -
j_gene: TRBJ2-2
CDR3nt: TGTGCCAGCAGTACGGGGGCGAACACCGGGGAGCTGTTTTTT
CDR3aa: CASSTGANTGELFF

len: 14
abundance: once
v_gene: TRBV27
d_gene: TRBD2
j_gene: TRBJ2-7
CDR3nt: TGTGCCAGCAGAGTGGGGACTAGCCTCCACGAGCAGTACTTC
CDR3aa: CASRVGTSLHEQYF

len: 15
abundance: -
v_gene: TRBV5-8
d_gene: -
j_gene: TRBJ1-2
CDR3nt: TGTGCCAGCAGCTTTGCCCAGGGAATTAACTATGGCTACACCTTC
CDR3aa: CASSFAQGINYGYTF

len: 16
abundance: -
v_gene: TRBV10-2
d_gene: TRBD1
j_gene: TRBJ1-5
CDR3nt: TGCGCCAGCAGTGAGGGGGCAGGGACAGGGGTTCAGCCCCAGCATTTT
CDR3aa: CASSEGAGTGVQPQHF

len: 14
abundance: -
v_gene: TRBV5-5
d_gene: -
j_gene: TRBJ1-4
CDR3nt: TGTGCCAGCAGCCCGATGGGGGCAACCGAAAAACTGTTTTTT
CDR3aa: CASSPMGATEKLFF

len: 14
abundance: -
v_gene: TRBV19
d_gene: TRBD1
j_gene: TRBJ2-7
CDR3nt: TGTGCCAGTAGTATCGGCGCAGGGGGTTACGAGCAGTACTTC
CDR3aa: CASSIGAGGYEQYF

len: 14
abundance: -
v_gene: TRBV19
d_gene: -
j_gene: TRBJ2-1
CDR3nt: TGTGCCACCACACACCCGTTGGGGGGCAATGAGCAGTTCTTC
CDR3aa: CATTHPLGGNEQFF

len: 15
abundance: -
v_gene: TRBV5-1
d_gene: -
j_gene: TRBJ2-2
CDR3nt: TGCGCCAGCAGCTTCCGGGACATCAACACCGGGGAGCTGTTTTTT
CDR3aa: CASSFRDINTGELFF

len: 15
abundance: -
v_gene: TRBV4-1
d_gene: -
j_gene: TRBJ2-7
CDR3nt: TGCGCCAGCAGCCAAGATAGTGAACAGTCCTACGAGCAGTACTTC
CDR3aa: CASSQDSEQSYEQYF